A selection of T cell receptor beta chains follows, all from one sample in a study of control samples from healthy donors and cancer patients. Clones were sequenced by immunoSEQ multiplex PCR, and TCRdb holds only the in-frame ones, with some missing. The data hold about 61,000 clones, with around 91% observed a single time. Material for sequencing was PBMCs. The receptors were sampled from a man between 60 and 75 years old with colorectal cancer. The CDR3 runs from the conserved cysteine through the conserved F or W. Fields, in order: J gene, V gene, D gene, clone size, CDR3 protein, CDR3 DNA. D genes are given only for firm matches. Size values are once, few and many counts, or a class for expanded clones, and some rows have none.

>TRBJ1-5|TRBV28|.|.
CASSFDRQPQHF
TGTGCCAGCAGTTTCGACAGACAGCCCCAGCATTTT
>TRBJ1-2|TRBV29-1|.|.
CREGDGYTF
TGCAGGGAGGGTGATGGCTACACCTTC
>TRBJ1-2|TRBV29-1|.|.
CSVVGVEGYGYTF
TGCAGCGTTGTTGGGGTGGAGGGCTATGGCTACACCTTC
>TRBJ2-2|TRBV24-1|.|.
CATNKGGANTGELFF
TGTGCCACCAACAAGGGGGGGGCTAACACCGGGGAGCTGTTTTTT
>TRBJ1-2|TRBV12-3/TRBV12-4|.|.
CASSLNGWTGYTF
TGTGCCAGCAGTTTAAATGGTTGGACTGGCTACACCTTC
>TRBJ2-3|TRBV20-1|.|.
CSARSSDTQYF
TGCAGTGCTAGGAGTTCAGATACGCAGTATTTT
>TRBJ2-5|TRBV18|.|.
CASSPYTQETQYF
TGTGCCAGCTCCCCGTACACCCAAGAGACCCAGTACTTC
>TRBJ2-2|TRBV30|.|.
CAWKGLPNTGELFF
TGTGCCTGGAAGGGACTTCCGAACACCGGGGAGCTGTTTTTT
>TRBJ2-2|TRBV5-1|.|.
CASSLRQDNTGELFF
TGCGCCAGCAGCTTGCGGCAGGACAACACCGGGGAGCTGTTTTTT
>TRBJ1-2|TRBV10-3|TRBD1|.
CAIPGQQNYGYTF
TGTGCCATCCCGGGACAGCAGAACTATGGCTACACCTTC
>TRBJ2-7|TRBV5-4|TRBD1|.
CASSVQGAYEQYF
TGTGCCAGCAGCGTACAGGGGGCCTACGAGCAGTACTTC
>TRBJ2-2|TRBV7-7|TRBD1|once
CASSPHLDRGSGELFF
TGTGCCAGCAGCCCCCACTTGGACAGGGGATCCGGGGAGCTGTTTTTT
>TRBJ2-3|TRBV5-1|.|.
CASSLGPSTDTQYF
TGCGCCAGCAGCTTGGGACCTAGCACAGATACGCAGTATTTT
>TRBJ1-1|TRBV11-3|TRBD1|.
CASRPRTGGFAEAFF
TGTGCCAGCAGGCCCCGGACAGGGGGCTTCGCTGAAGCTTTCTTT
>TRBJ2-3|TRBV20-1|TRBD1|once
CSASTGGFTDTQYF
TGCAGTGCTAGTACAGGGGGCTTCACAGATACGCAGTATTTT
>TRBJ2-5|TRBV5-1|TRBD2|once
CASSLALAGGHETQYF
TGCGCCAGCAGCTTGGCCCTAGCGGGGGGGCATGAGACCCAGTACTTC
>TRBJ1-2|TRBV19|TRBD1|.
CASSISRTGVYGYTF
TGTGCCAGTAGTATCTCCCGGACAGGAGTTTATGGCTACACCTTC
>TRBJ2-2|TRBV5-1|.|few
CASSSRAGTGELFF
TGCGCCAGCAGCTCCCGGGCTGGGACCGGGGAGCTGTTTTTT
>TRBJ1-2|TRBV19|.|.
CATTRGDGVYGYTF
TGTGCCACCACACGGGGGGACGGCGTCTATGGCTACACCTTC
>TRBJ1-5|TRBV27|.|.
CASSYKYSQPQHF
TGTGCCAGCAGTTATAAGTATTCTCAGCCCCAGCATTTT